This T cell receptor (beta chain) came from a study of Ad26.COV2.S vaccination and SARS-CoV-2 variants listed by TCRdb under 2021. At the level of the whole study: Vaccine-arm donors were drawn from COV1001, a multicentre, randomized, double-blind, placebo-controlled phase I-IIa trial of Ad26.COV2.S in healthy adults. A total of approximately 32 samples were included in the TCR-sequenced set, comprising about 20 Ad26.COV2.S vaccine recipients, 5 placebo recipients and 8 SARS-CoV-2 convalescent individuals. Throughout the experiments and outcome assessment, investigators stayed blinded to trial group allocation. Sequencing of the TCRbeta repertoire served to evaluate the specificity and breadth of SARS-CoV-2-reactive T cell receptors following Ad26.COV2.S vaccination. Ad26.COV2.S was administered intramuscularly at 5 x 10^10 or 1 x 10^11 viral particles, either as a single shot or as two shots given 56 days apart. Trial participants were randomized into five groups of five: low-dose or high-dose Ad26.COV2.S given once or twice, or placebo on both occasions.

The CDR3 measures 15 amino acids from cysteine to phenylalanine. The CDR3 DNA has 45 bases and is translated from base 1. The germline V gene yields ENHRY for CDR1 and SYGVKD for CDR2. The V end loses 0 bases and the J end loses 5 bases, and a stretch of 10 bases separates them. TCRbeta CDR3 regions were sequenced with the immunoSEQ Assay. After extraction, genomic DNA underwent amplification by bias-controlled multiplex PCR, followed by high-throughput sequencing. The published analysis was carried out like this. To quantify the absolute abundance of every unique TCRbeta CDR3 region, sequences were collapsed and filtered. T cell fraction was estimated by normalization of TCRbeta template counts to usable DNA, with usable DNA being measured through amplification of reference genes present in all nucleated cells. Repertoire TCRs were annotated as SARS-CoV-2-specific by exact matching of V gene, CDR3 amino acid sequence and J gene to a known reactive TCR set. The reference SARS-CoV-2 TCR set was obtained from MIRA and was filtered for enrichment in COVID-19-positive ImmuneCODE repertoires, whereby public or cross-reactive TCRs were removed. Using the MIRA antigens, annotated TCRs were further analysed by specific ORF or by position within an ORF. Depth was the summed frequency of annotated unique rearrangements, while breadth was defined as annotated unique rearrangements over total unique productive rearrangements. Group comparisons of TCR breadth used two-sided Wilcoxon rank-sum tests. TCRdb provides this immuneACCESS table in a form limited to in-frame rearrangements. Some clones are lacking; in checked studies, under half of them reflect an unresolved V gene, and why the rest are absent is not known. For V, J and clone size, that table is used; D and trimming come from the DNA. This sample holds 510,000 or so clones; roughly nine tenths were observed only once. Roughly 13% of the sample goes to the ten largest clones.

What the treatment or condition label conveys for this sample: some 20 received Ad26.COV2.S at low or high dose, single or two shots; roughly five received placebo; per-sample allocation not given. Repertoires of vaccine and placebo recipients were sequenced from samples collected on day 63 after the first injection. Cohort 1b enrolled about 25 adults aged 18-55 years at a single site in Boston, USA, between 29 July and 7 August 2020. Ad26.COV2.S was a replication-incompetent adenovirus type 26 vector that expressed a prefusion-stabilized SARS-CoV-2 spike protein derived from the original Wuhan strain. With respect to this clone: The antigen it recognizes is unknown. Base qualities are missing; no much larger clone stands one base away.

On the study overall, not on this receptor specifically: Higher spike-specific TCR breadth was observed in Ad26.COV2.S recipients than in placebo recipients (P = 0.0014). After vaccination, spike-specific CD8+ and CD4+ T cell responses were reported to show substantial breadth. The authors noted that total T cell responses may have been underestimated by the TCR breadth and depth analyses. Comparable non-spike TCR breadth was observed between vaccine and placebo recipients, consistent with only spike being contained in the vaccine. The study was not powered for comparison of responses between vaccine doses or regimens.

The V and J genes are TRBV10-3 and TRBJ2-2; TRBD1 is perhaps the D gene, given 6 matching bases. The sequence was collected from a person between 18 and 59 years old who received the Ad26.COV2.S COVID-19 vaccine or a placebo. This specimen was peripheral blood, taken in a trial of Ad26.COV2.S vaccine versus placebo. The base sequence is TGTGCCATCAGTGAGTCGAGGGGGAGTACCGGGGAGCTGTTTTTT. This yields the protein CAISESRGSTGELFF.